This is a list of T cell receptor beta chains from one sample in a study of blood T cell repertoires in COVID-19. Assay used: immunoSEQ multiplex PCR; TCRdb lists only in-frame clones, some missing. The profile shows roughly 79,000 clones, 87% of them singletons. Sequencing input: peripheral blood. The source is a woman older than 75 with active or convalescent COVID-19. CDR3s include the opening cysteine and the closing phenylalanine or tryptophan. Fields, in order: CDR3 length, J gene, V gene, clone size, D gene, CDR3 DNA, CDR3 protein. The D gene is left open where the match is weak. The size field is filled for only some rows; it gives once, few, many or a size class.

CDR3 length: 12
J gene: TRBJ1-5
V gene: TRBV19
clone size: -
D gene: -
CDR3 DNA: TGTGCCAGTATTAATGCGGGGGGGACCCAGCATTTT
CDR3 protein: CASINAGGTQHF

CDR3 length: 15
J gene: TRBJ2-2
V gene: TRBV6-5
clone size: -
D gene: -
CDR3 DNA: TGTGCCAGCAGCGCGGCGGGGCGGGGCACCGGGGAGCTGTTTTTT
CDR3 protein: CASSAAGRGTGELFF

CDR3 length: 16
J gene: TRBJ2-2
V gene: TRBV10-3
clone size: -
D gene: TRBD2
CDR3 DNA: TGTGCCATCAGTGCCTCGGGCGGGAGAGACACCGGGGAGCTGTTTTTT
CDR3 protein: CAISASGGRDTGELFF

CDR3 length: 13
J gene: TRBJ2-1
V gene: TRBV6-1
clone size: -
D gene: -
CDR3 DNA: TGTGCCAGCAGTGACGGGTGGGTCCATGAGCAGTTCTTC
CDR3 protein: CASSDGWVHEQFF

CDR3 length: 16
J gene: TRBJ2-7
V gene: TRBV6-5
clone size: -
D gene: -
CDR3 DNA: TGTGCCAGCAGTTCTACCAGATTTACAGGGTTCGCCGAGCAGTACTTC
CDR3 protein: CASSSTRFTGFAEQYF

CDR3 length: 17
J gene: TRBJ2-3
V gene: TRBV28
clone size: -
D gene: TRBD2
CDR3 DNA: TGTGCCAGCAGTTCACTCGGACTAGCGAGTTTCACAGATACGCAGTATTTT
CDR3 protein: CASSSLGLASFTDTQYF

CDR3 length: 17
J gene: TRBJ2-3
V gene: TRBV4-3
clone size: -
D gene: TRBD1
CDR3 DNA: TGCGCCAGCAGCCAAAAGACAGGGTTTAGGAGCACAGATACGCAGTATTTT
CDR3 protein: CASSQKTGFRSTDTQYF

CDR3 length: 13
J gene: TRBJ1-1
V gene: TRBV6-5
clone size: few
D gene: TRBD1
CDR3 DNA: TGTGCCAGCAGCCGGACAGGGGGCGCTGAAGCTTTCTTT
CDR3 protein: CASSRTGGAEAFF

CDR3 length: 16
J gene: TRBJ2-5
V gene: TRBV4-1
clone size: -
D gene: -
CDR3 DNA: TGCGCCAGCAGCCAAGAGAAGGGCGGGAACCAAGAGACCCAGTACTTC
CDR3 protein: CASSQEKGGNQETQYF

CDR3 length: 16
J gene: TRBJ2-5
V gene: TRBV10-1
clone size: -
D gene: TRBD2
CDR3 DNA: TGCGCCAGCAGTGAGGGACTAGCGGGATCTCAAGAGACCCAGTACTTC
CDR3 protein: CASSEGLAGSQETQYF

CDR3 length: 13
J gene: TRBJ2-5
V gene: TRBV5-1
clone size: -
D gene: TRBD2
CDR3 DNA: TGCGCCAGCAGCCTGGGACTAGTGGAGACCCAGTACTTC
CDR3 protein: CASSLGLVETQYF

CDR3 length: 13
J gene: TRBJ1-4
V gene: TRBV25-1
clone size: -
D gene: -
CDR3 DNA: TGTGCCAGCAGTGAGTCGGGGGTACGAAAACTGTTTTTT
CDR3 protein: CASSESGVRKLFF

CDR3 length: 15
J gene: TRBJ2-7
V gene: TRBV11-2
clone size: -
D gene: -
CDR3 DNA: TGTGCCAGCAGCTTAATATCGGTCGGGAACTACGAGCAGTACTTC
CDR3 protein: CASSLISVGNYEQYF

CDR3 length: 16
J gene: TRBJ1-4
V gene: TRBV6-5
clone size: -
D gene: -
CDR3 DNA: TGTGCCAGCAGTTCCGAAGCTCCTACAACTAATGAAAAACTGTTTTTT
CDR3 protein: CASSSEAPTTNEKLFF

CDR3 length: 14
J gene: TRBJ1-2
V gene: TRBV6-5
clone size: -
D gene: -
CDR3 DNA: TGTGCCAGCAGTTACTCGATGGCACACTATGGCTACACCTTC
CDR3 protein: CASSYSMAHYGYTF

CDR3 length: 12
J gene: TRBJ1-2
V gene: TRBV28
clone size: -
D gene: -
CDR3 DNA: TGTGCCAGCGCCCTCGGGAGGCTCACCGCCACCTTC
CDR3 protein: CASALGRLTATF

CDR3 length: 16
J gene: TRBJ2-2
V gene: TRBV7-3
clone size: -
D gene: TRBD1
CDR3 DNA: TGTGCCAGCAGCTTACCCGGGACAGGGGGCTCCGGGGAGCTGTTTTTT
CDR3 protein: CASSLPGTGGSGELFF

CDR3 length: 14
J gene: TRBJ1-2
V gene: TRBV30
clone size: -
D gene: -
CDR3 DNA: TGTGCCTGGAGTGTACAGGTGGCCAACTATGGCTACACCTTC
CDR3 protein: CAWSVQVANYGYTF

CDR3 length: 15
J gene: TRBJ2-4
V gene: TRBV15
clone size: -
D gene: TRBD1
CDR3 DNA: TGTGCCACCAGCAGAGATGACAGGGCGGGAAACATTCAGTACTTC
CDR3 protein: CATSRDDRAGNIQYF

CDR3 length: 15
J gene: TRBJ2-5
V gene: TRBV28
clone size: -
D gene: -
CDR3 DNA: TGTGCCAGCAGTTTCTATTACGGCGGCGAAGAGACCCAGTACTTC
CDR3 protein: CASSFYYGGEETQYF

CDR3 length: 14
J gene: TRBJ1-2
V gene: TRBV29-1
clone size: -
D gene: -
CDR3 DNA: TGCAGCGCCGTCCCGGGGGGGTCGGTAGGTGGCTACACCTTC
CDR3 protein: CSAVPGGSVGGYTF

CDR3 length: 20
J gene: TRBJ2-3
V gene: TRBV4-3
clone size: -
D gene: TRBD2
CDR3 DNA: TGCGCCAGCAGCCGACGGATCGGCGGGACTAGCGCTATGTTATTAGATACGCAGTATTTT
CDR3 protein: CASSRRIGGTSAMLLDTQYF

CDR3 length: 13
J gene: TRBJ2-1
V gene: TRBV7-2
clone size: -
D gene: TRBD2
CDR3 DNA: TGTGCCAGCAGTCAGCGGGAGTCCAATGAGCAGTTCTTC
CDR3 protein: CASSQRESNEQFF

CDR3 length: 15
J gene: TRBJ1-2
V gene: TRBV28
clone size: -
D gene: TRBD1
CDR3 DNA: TGTGCCAGCAGTTTACACCGGACAGGGGGCTATGGCTACACCTTC
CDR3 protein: CASSLHRTGGYGYTF